This TCR beta chain originates from a study of cytomegalovirus exposure and HLA in healthy donors (dated by TCRdb to the late 2010s). Notes on the research overall: In an earlier analysis of 550 to 750 of the donors, approximately 300 Gb of sequence data and approximately 100 million unique TCR beta sequences from about 190 million T cells were reported. Among the roughly 400 genotyped donors, roughly 80% belonged to the genetic ancestry cluster associated with self-reported Caucasian donors. About 300 gigabases of sequencing data and 80 million or so unique TCR sequences were included in an early release covering 500 to 750 HLA-typed donors. About 5 DR-DQ haplotypes were handled as single units for association and clustering, since linkage in the cohort was strong. Every repertoire in the discovery cohort had been generated on one and the same sequencing platform. Among 398 genotyped donors of the cohort, an average of about 240,000 unique TCR beta nucleotide sequences were sequenced per donor, roughly 20% of them non-productive. The study combined high-throughput TCR immunosequencing, statistical association of individual TCRs with disease status, and machine learning to predict cytomegalovirus infection status. Besides the first cohort of around 700 subjects, a separate validation cohort made up of over a hundred different subjects was used. Alongside the repertoire data, information on donor age, sex, ethnicity and CMV serostatus was compiled. The later analysis used no new phenotypic data to find candidate immune exposures, relying instead on TCR beta sequences and their occurrence across donors. An earlier analysis of 587 of the donors used high-throughput TCR beta sequencing to judge whether each TCR beta V gene segment behaved as functional or pseudogenic. A later genetic analysis took genome-wide SNP genotypes for about three fifths of the 666 donors and used that subset as a discovery cohort. Using immunosequencing, the study profiled T cell repertoires from fewer than 700 subjects and related those repertoires to cytomegalovirus serostatus. Class I and class II HLA loci were covered by the typing at four-digit resolution. Typing coverage differed by locus: A, B, C, DRB1 and DQB1 were typed in about 620-630 donors, DQA1 in 522, DPA1 in around 600, and DPB1 in just under 480. The study aimed to test whether signatures of past pathogen exposure could be identified by cataloging public T cell receptors. A later analysis re-examined previously published TCR beta repertoires from more than 650 donors and added high-resolution HLA genotyping to investigate patterns of TCR occurrence.

Receptor amplification or capture employed the immunoSEQ multiplex PCR assay. For the multiplex PCR, a mixture combining 60 forward primers for TCR Vbeta segments and 13 reverse primers for TCR Jbeta segments was used. A multiplex PCR assay on genomic DNA amplified the CDR3 region of rearranged TCR beta genes. Amplified TCR beta libraries were sequenced as 87-base-pair reads on the Illumina HiSeq System. The original methods were these. A later analysis counted around 72 million unique TCR beta chains across the 640 or so repertoires, and approximately 11 million of these chains were shared by at least two donors. To remove PCR and sequencing errors, raw reads were error-corrected and collapsed into unique sequences using a nearest-neighbor algorithm that merged closely related sequences. Alignment of CDR3 sequences to IMGT reference sequences was used to assign V, D and J gene segments. Each retained sequence needed at least a six-nucleotide match to both a V gene segment and a J gene segment. Rearrangements were called productive when the CDR3 lacked stop codons and stayed in frame with V and J; all others were non-productive. CDR3 was defined by IMGT convention, running from the second conserved V-encoded cysteine to the conserved J-encoded phenylalanine. The earlier analysis of a few hundred of the donors excluded any sequence lacking an unambiguous match to a single V gene segment. In an earlier analysis of 450 to 700 of the donors, V segments were called functional above 56.7% productive rearrangements and were called segregating when the between-donor standard deviation exceeded 5%. A statistical classification framework was built to diagnose cytomegalovirus status from the catalog of TCR beta chain sequences. A later analysis assigned V and J genes by comparing TCR nucleotide sequences with IMGT/GENE-DB human TR gene sequences. In a later analysis, CDR3 sequences and most-parsimonious VDJ recombination scenarios were assigned using the TCRdist pipeline. A later analysis defined each TCR beta chain by its CDR3 amino acid sequence plus V-gene family, and excluded reads lacking a unique V-gene family. A later analysis removed several hundred highly shared, low-generation-probability nucleotide sequences to deal with suspected cross-contamination and a sequencing artifact. A later analysis calculated a clonal expansion index for each public chain from normalized within-repertoire ranks of inferred template counts. In a later analysis, generation probabilities were computed with a VDJ recombination model fitted to out-of-frame rearrangements, and the resulting probabilities were checked against IGoR. A later analysis scored TCR-TCR, TCR-HLA and TCR-CMV co-occurrence with hypergeometric tests, applying a repertoire-size bias correction to TCR pairs. In a later analysis, false discovery rates were estimated by permuting HLA or CMV assignments 20 times. A later analysis grouped co-occurring TCRs with DBSCAN, adding TCRdist sequence similarity when clustering within HLA-allele-positive subsets. Repertoires with fewer than 30,000 or more than 120,000 public chains were left out of co-occurrence clustering, as were about five repertoires with anomalous nucleotide sharing. Held by TCRdb, this immuneACCESS table contains in-frame sequences only and omits some clones. Under half of the omission traces to an unresolved V gene where checked; the cause of the rest is unknown. V and J calls and clone size are as listed in that table; D and trimming were resolved from the DNA. This sample's table carries 50,000 or so clones. The ten largest clonotypes hold about 9.2% of the sample.

Overall study results and their limits: The authors suggested that the approach could potentially be extended to other disease states and immunological phenotypes. Compared with the roughly 670-donor mean, donors in an Asian-associated ancestry cluster had fewer N-insertions in productive TCRs, according to a later genetic analysis. Several of the top co-occurrence clusters appeared to be linked to parvovirus B19, influenza, CMV and Epstein-Barr virus, according to a later analysis. Only TCR beta chains were sequenced in this cohort, and the absence of alpha or paired-chain data limited detectable features. Some IMGT-functional V segments, including TRBV6-2 and TRBV6-3, could not be told apart with the 87-base-pair reads, so those segments were excluded. Because some donors lacked HLA typing at each locus, the association tests relied only on the typed subset. A further reported finding was that TCR beta sequences accurately predicted the HLA-A and HLA-B alleles for most subjects in the first cohort. In an earlier analysis of approximately 590 of the donors, most TCR beta V segments appeared in productive rearrangements about 87% or about 30% of the time, broadly matching IMGT annotations. Because counts were too low, approximately 15 rarely observed V segments, including chromosome 9 orphons, were excluded from the earlier analysis of 500 to 700 of the donors. The classifier was reported to diagnose cytomegalovirus status with high specificity and sensitivity in both the original and validation cohorts. A total of 150 or so TCR beta chains were listed by the study as associated with cytomegalovirus. Most TCR sequences were observed very rarely across donors, whereas some public TCRs were present in many individuals. A later analysis found that TCR association rates varied across HLA loci, with DRB1 alleles showing the most associated TCRs and HLA-C alleles the fewest. V-gene and J-gene trimming of TCR beta chains was associated with a missense DCLRE1C variant in a later genetic analysis, and the association was replicated in an independent cohort. Linkage disequilibrium might explain the correlated functional status among segregating V segments, but an unknown experimental factor could not be ruled out. At a false discovery rate of 0.05, a later analysis linked some 18,000 TCR beta sequences to specific HLA alleles. When HLA alleles, especially DR and DQ, strongly co-occurred, TCR associations were difficult to assign to individual alleles. Presence/absence analyses assumed roughly uniform sequencing depth across donors, an assumption that may not hold. The sequencing pipeline was judged likely to have produced a cluster of highly shared sequence variants as a technical artifact. A later analysis found that HLA-associated TCR beta chains were more clonally expanded and had lower generation probabilities than equally common non-associated chains. The only immune exposure information available for the cohort was CMV serostatus. According to a later analysis, most CMV-associated TCR beta chains appeared to be HLA-restricted, and the HLA associations seemed to be driven largely by CMV exposure. In vitro tests confirmed that a few of the cytomegalovirus-associated TCR beta chains recognize cytomegalovirus antigens.

As for this clone: The specificity of this receptor is unknown.

The cohort was made up of roughly 670 healthy bone marrow donors. At the time of sampling, all cohort members were nominally healthy, though unrecorded immune exposures were likely present. The donor tested CMV seropositive, placing the donor among the approximately 290 seropositive members of the cohort. A peripheral blood sample was collected from each donor, and TCR beta sequencing was performed on peripheral blood mononuclear cells. Genomic DNA extraction from the blood cell samples was performed with the Qiagen DNeasy Blood Extraction Kit. In the germline V gene (reference sequence), CDR1 corresponds to MNHNY and CDR2 to SVGAGI. Clipping removes 8 bases from V and 5 bases from J, with 14 as the unmatched junction base count. Including cysteine and phenylalanine, the CDR3 has 16 amino acids. Only the CDR3 DNA stays, 48 bases, in frame from base 1.

Sequenced input: PBMCs. The TCR originated in a man aged 50 to 60 in good health and CMV-seropositive. The rearrangement combines TRBV6-6 with TRBJ2-2; TRBD2 agrees with 7 junctional bases. The CDR3 loop reads CASCLISGLGTGELFF. At the DNA level, the sequence is TGTGCCAGCTGCCTCATTAGCGGGTTAGGTACCGGGGAGCTGTTTTTT.